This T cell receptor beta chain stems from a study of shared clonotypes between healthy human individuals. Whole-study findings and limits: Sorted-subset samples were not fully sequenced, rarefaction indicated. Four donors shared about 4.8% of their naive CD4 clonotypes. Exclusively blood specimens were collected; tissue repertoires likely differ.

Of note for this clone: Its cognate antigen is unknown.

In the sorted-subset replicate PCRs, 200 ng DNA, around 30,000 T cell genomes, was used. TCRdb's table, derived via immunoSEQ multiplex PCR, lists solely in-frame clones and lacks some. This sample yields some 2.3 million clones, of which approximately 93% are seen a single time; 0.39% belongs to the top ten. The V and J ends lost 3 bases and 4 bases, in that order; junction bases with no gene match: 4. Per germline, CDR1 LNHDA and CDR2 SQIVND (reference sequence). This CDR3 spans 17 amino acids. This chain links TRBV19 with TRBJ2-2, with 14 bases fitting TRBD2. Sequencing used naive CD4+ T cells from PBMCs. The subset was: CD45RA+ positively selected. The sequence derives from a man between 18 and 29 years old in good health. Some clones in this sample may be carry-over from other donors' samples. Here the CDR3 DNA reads TGTGCCAGTAGTATGGGACTAGCGGGAGTAGGCACCGGGGAGCTGTTTTTT. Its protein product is CASSMGLAGVGTGELFF.